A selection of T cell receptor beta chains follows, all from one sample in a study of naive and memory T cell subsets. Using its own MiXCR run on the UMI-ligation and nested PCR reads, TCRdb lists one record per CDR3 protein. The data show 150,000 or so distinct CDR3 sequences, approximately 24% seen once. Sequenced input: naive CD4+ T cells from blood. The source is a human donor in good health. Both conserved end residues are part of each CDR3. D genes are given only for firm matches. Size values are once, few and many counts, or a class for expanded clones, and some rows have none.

CDR3 DNA: TGTGCCAGCAGTTTATTCTCTGGGGCCAACGTCCTGACTTTC
CDR3 protein: CASSLFSGANVLTF
J gene: TRBJ2-6
clone size: many
D gene: .
V gene: TRBV28

CDR3 DNA: TGCAGTGTTGCCAGGGGGTTAGATACGCAGTATTTT
CDR3 protein: CSVARGLDTQYF
J gene: TRBJ2-3
clone size: few
D gene: TRBD1
V gene: TRBV20-1

CDR3 DNA: TGTGCCAGCAGTCCGGCGGGGACAGATACGCAGTATTTT
CDR3 protein: CASSPAGTDTQYF
J gene: TRBJ2-3
clone size: many
D gene: .
V gene: TRBV27

CDR3 DNA: TGTGCCAGCAGTGACCGAGCGGCTACTTACAATGAGCAGTTCTTC
CDR3 protein: CASSDRAATYNEQFF
J gene: TRBJ2-1
clone size: few
D gene: .
V gene: TRBV6-2/TRBV6-3

CDR3 DNA: TGTGCCACCCGGGACAGGGTTGAAAATTCACCCCTCCACTTT
CDR3 protein: CATRDRVENSPLHF
J gene: TRBJ1-6
clone size: .
D gene: TRBD1
V gene: TRBV10-3

CDR3 DNA: TGCGGCTCCGGGACACAAAATTACAATGAGCAGTTCTTC
CDR3 protein: CGSGTQNYNEQFF
J gene: TRBJ2-1
clone size: .
D gene: .
V gene: TRBV20-1

CDR3 DNA: TGCAGCGTGGGGGGATTCGACGGAGCCTCGAACACCGGGGAGCTGTTTTTT
CDR3 protein: CSVGGFDGASNTGELFF
J gene: TRBJ2-2
clone size: .
D gene: .
V gene: TRBV29-1

CDR3 DNA: TGTGCCAGCAGCCTCGCGACAGGGGGCTCCTACGAGCAGTACTTC
CDR3 protein: CASSLATGGSYEQYF
J gene: TRBJ2-7
clone size: .
D gene: TRBD1
V gene: TRBV7-9

CDR3 DNA: TGTGCCAGCAGTTTAGGAGCCTCTGGGGCCAACGTCCTGACTTTC
CDR3 protein: CASSLGASGANVLTF
J gene: TRBJ2-6
clone size: .
D gene: .
V gene: TRBV28

CDR3 DNA: TGCGCCAGCAAGTACCAAGAGACCCAGTACTTC
CDR3 protein: CASKYQETQYF
J gene: TRBJ2-5
clone size: .
D gene: .
V gene: TRBV5-1

CDR3 DNA: TGTGCCAGCAGTTCCCAGCGTGGTAGGGTTCGCGAGCAGTACTTC
CDR3 protein: CASSSQRGRVREQYF
J gene: TRBJ2-7
clone size: .
D gene: .
V gene: TRBV27

CDR3 DNA: TGTGCCATCAGTTTGGGACTAGCGGAACTGACCGGGGAGCTGTTTTTT
CDR3 protein: CAISLGLAELTGELFF
J gene: TRBJ2-2
clone size: few
D gene: TRBD2
V gene: TRBV10-3

CDR3 DNA: TGTGCCAGCAGTTACGTCGGGACACTTGAAAAACTGTTTTTT
CDR3 protein: CASSYVGTLEKLFF
J gene: TRBJ1-4
clone size: .
D gene: .
V gene: TRBV6-5

CDR3 DNA: TGCAGTGGGCTACGGGGAGGGCCATTTACGGATACGCAGTATTTT
CDR3 protein: CSGLRGGPFTDTQYF
J gene: TRBJ2-3
clone size: .
D gene: TRBD2
V gene: TRBV20-1

CDR3 DNA: TGTGCCAGCTGCCTCGGGGGGTCGGTACGCTCCTACGAGCAGTACTTC
CDR3 protein: CASCLGGSVRSYEQYF
J gene: TRBJ2-7
clone size: few
D gene: TRBD2
V gene: TRBV6-1

CDR3 DNA: TGTGCCAGCAGCCATATGGGCAGATTAGCCAAAAACATTCAGTACTTC
CDR3 protein: CASSHMGRLAKNIQYF
J gene: TRBJ2-4
clone size: .
D gene: .
V gene: TRBV3-1

CDR3 DNA: TGCGCCAGGGGACTAACGAACACCGGGGAGCTGTTTTTT
CDR3 protein: CARGLTNTGELFF
J gene: TRBJ2-2
clone size: .
D gene: TRBD2
V gene: TRBV5-1

CDR3 DNA: TGTGCCAGCAGCCGCCGCGGGACAGTTAATTCACCCCTCCACTTT
CDR3 protein: CASSRRGTVNSPLHF
J gene: TRBJ1-6
clone size: .
D gene: TRBD1
V gene: TRBV12-3/TRBV12-4

CDR3 DNA: TGCAGTCGACTAGGTTCCTACAATGAGCAGTTCTTC
CDR3 protein: CSRLGSYNEQFF
J gene: TRBJ2-1
clone size: .
D gene: .
V gene: TRBV20-1

CDR3 DNA: TGTGCCAGCGGGGGTCTGGGCGAGCAGTACTTC
CDR3 protein: CASGGLGEQYF
J gene: TRBJ2-7
clone size: .
D gene: .
V gene: TRBV12-3/TRBV12-4

CDR3 DNA: TGTGTCAGCAGAATAGGGGGCCAGGGCACAGATACGCAGTATTTT
CDR3 protein: CVSRIGGQGTDTQYF
J gene: TRBJ2-3
clone size: .
D gene: TRBD1
V gene: TRBV28

CDR3 DNA: TGCAGTGCCCCAAAGGGACAGGCCCGAGACGAGCAGTACTTC
CDR3 protein: CSAPKGQARDEQYF
J gene: TRBJ2-7
clone size: many
D gene: TRBD1
V gene: TRBV20-1